This T cell receptor beta chain was sequenced in a study of cytomegalovirus exposure and HLA in healthy donors. Regarding the study as a whole: Cytomegalovirus-associated TCR beta chains were listed, numbering more than 150. Productive status was seen about 87% or about 30% of the time for most TCR beta V segments in an earlier analysis.

A remark on this clone: Its antigen is unknown.

PCR used 60 Vbeta primers and 13 Jbeta primers. Generated by immunoSEQ multiplex PCR, the TCRdb table keeps only in-frame clones and is missing some. The data contain about 130,000 clones, roughly 80% of them singletons. The CDR3 sequence is 13 residues long. CDR1 MGHDK and CDR2 SYGVNS come from the germline V gene. Trimming shortened V by 11 bases and J by 7 bases, and 18 bases separated the two germline ends. This clonotype was sampled from a man between 40 and 49 years old in good health and CMV-seronegative. The sequenced material came from PBMCs. The rearrangement uses TRBV25-1 and TRBJ1-5; unclear D gene. The CDR3 protein is CAPAIPVRQPQHF. DNA of the CDR3: TGTGCCCCCGCAATACCCGTGAGGCAGCCCCAGCATTTT. The whole variable domain, filled in from reference TRBV25-1 and TRBJ1-5, reads EADIYQTPRYLVIGTGKKITLECSQTMGHDKMYWYQQDPGMELHLIHYSYGVNSTEKGDLSSESTVSRIRTEHFPLTLESARPSHTSQYLCAPAIPVRQPQHFGDGTRLSIL.